This paragraph covers one T cell receptor beta chain sequence. This entry comes from a study of blood T cell repertoires in COVID-19. At the level of the study: T cells, B-cell-depleted T cells, or PBMCs provided the cDNA or gDNA that served as material.

TCRdb keeps only in-frame clones here, not all; method: immunoSEQ multiplex PCR. The sample lists fewer than 200,000 clones, over 65% occurring once. Germline loops: CDR1 GTSNPN, CDR2 SVGIG (reference sequence). V lost 1 base, J lost 4 bases, and 19 bases lay in between. This CDR3 is 16 amino acids long. The sequence came from a woman in her fifties or sixties who had recovered from COVID-19. Sequencing was carried out using PBMCs or T cells enriched from blood (not recorded which). This rearrangement joins TRBV30 to TRBJ1-1; D gene unclear. CDR3 bases: TGTGCCTGGAGTGAAGTGTCAGTGAGTGGGAGCACTGAAGCTTTCTTT. This translates into CAWSEVSVSGSTEAFF.